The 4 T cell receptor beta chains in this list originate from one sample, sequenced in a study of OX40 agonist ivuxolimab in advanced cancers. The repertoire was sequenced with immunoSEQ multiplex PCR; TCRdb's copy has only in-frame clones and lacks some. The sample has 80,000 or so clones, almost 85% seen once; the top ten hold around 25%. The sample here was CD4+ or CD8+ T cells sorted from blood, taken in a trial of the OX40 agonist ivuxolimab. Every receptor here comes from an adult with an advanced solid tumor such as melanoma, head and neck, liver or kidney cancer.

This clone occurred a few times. The CDR3 DNA sequence: TGTGCCAGCAGGGGACTGTCTTATGGCTACACCTTC. Encoded protein: CASRGLSYGYTF. This chain uses TRBV6-5 with TRBJ1-2, with TRBD1 as a possible D gene (5 bases). This CDR3 comprises 12 residues. The germline V and J ends were trimmed by 6 bases and 5 bases, with 10 bases remaining between them. Germline V gene sequence: CDR1 MNHEY, CDR2 SVGAGI.

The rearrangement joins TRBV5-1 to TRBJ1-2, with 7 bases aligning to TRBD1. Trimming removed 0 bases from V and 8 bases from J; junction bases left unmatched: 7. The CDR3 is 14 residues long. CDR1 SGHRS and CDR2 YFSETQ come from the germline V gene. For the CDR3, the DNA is TGCGCCAGCAGCTTGGCCGGGACAGTCGTCGGCTACACCTTC. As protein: CASSLAGTVVGYTF.

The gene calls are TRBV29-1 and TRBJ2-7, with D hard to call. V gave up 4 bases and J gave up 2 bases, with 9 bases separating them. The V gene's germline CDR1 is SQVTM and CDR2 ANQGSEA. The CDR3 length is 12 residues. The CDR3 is CSVVRPTYEQYF. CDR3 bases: TGCAGCGTTGTAAGGCCGACCTACGAGCAGTACTTC.

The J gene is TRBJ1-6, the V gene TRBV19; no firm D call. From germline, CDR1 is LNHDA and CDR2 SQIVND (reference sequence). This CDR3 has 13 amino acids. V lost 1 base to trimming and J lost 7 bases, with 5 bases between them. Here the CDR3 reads CASSIGENSPLHF. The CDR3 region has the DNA TGTGCCAGTAGTATAGGTGAAAATTCACCCCTCCACTTT.